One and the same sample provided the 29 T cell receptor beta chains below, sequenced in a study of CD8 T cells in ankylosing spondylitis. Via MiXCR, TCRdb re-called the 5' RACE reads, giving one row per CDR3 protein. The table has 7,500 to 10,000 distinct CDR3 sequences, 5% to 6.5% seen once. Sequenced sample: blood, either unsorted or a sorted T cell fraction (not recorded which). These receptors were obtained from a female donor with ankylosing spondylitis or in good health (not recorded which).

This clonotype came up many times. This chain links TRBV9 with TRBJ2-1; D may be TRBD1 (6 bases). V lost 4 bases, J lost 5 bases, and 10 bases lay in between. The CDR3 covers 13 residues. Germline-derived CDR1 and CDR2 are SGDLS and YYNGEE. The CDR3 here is CASSPQGNNEQFF. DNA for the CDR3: TGTGCCAGCAGCCCTCAGGGGAACAATGAGCAGTTCTTC.

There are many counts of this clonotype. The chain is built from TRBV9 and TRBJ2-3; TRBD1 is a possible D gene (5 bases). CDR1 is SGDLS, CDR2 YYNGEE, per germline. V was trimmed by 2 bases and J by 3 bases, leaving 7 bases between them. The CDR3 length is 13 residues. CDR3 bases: TGTGCCAGCAGCGTGGGGCTAACAGATACGCAGTATTTT. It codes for CASSVGLTDTQYF.

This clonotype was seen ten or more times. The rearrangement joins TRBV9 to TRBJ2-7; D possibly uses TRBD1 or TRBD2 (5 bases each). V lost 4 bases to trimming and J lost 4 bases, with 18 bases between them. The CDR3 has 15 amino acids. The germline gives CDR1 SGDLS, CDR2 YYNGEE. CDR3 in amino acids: CASSLLGGSNYEQYF. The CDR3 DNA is TGTGCCAGCAGCCTACTTGGGGGTTCCAATTACGAGCAGTACTTC.

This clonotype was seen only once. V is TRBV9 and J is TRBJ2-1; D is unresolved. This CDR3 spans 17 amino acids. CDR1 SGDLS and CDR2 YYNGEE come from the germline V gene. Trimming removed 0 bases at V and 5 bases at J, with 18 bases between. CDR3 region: CASSVELFPSSNNEQFF. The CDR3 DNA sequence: TGTGCCAGCAGCGTAGAACTCTTTCCCTCATCGAACAATGAGCAGTTCTTC.

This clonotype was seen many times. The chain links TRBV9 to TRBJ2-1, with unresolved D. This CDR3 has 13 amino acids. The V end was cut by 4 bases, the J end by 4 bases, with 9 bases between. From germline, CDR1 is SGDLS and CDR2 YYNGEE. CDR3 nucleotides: TGTGCCAGCAGCTCCCCTCCATACAATGAGCAGTTCTTC. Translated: CASSSPPYNEQFF.

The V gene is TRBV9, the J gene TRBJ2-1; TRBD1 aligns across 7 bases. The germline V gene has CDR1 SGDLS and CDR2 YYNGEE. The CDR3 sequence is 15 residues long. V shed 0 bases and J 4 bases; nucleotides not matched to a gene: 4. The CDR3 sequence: CASSVEGGEYNEQFF. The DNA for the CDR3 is TGTGCCAGCAGCGTAGAAGGGGGCGAGTACAATGAGCAGTTCTTC.

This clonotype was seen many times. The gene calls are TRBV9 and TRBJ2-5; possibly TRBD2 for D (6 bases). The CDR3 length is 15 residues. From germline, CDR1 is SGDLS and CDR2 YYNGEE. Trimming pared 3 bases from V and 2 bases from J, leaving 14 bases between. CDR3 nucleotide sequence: TGTGCCAGCAGCGGGAGGGCAGGGACGCAAGAGACCCAGTACTTC. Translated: CASSGRAGTQETQYF.

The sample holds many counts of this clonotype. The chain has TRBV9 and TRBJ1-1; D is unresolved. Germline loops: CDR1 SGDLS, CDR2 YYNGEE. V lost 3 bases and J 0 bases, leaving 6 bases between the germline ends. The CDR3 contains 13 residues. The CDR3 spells CASSAYMNTEAFF. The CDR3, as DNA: TGTGCCAGCAGCGCATACATGAACACTGAAGCTTTCTTT.

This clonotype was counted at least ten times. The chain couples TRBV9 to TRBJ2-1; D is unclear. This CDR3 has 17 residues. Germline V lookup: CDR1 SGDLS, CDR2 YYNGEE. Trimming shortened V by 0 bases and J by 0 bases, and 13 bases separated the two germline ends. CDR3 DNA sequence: TGTGCCAGCAGCGTAGCTGCGGCCCCGGGCTCCTACAATGAGCAGTTCTTC. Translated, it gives CASSVAAAPGSYNEQFF.

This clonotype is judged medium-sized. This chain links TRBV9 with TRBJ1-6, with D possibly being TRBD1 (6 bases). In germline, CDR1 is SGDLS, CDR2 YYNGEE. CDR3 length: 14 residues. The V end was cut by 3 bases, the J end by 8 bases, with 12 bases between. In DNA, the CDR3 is TGTGCCAGCAGCGGAACAGGGAGTGATTCACCCCTCCACTTT. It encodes CASSGTGSDSPLHF.

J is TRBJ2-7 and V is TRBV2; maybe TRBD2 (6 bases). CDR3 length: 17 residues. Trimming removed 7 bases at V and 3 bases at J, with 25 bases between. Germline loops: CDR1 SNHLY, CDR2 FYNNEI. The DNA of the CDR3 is TGTGCCAGCAAACCCACCGGGACTCATGCCCAGATCTACGAGCAGTACTTC. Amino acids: CASKPTGTHAQIYEQYF.

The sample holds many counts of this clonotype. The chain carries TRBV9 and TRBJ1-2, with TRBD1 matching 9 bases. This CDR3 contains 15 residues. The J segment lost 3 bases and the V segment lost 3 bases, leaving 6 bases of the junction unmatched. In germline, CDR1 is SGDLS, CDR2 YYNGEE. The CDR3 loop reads CASSARTGEDYGYTF. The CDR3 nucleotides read TGTGCCAGCAGCGCCCGGACAGGGGAAGACTATGGCTACACCTTC.

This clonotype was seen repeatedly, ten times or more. This CDR3 is CASSVEDTDSEQFF. CDR3 DNA sequence: TGTGCCAGCAGCGTAGAAGACACGGATTCGGAGCAGTTCTTC. The J gene is TRBJ2-1, the V gene TRBV9; no definite D call. Germline lookup yields CDR1 SGDLS and CDR2 YYNGEE. V was cut by 0 bases and J by 10 bases, with 14 bases left in between. CDR3 length equals 14 residues.

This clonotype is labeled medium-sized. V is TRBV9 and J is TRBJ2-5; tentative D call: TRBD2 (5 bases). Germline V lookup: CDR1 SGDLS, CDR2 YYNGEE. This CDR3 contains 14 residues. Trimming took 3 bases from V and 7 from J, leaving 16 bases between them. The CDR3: CASSDSGTFGTQYF. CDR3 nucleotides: TGTGCCAGCAGCGATTCGGGAACTTTTGGGACCCAGTACTTC.

The CDR3 DNA reads TGTGCCAGCAGCGACCACTACAATGAGCAGTTCTTC. Residues: CASSDHYNEQFF. The chain is built from TRBV9 and TRBJ2-1; D unclear. Deletions cut 3 bases from V and 3 bases from J, with 4 bases between. Germline V lookup: CDR1 SGDLS, CDR2 YYNGEE. The CDR3 loop spans 12 amino acids.

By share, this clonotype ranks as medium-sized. The chain's CDR3 is CASSSTGGPHEQYF. The DNA of the CDR3 is TGTGCCAGCAGCAGTACGGGAGGGCCCCACGAGCAGTACTTC. The chain has TRBV9 and TRBJ2-7; 8 nucleotides match TRBD2. This CDR3 region has 14 residues. Germline V CDR1 and CDR2: SGDLS, YYNGEE. J gave up 5 bases and V 4 bases, and 8 bases lay outside the gene matches.

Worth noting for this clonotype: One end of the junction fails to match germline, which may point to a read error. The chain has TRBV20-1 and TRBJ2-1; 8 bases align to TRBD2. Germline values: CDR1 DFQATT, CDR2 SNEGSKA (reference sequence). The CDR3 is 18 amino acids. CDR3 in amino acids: CCALEGLEGVRSYNEQFF. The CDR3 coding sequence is TGCTGTGCACTCGAGGGACTAGAGGGAGTTCGATCCTACAATGAGCAGTTCTTC.

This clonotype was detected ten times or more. In DNA form, the CDR3 reads TGTGCCAGCAGCCCGGTGGGTAGTCCCCGGTCACCCCTCCACTTT. Encoded protein: CASSPVGSPRSPLHF. V is TRBV9 and J is TRBJ1-6; D uncertain. Trimming pared 4 bases from V and 10 bases from J, leaving 18 bases between. The CDR3 spans 15 residues. The germline V gene encodes CDR1 SGDLS and CDR2 YYNGEE.

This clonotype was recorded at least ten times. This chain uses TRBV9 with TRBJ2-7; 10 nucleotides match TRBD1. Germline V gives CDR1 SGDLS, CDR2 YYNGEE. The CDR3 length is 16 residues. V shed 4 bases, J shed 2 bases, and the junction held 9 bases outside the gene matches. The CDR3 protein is CASSPTTGGLPYEQYF. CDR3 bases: TGTGCCAGCAGCCCAACGACAGGGGGCTTACCCTACGAGCAGTACTTC.

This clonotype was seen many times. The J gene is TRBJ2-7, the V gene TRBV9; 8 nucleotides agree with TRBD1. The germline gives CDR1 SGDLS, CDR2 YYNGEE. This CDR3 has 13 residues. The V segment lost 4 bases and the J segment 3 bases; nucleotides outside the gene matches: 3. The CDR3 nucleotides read TGTGCCAGCAGCCGACAGGGGCACTACGAGCAGTACTTC. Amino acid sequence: CASSRQGHYEQYF.

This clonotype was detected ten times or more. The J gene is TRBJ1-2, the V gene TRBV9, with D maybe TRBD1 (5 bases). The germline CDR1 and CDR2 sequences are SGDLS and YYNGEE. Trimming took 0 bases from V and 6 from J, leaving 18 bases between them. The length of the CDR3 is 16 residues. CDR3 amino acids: CASSVGGGTVLHGYTF. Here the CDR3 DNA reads TGTGCCAGCAGCGTAGGTGGAGGGACCGTCTTACATGGCTACACCTTC.

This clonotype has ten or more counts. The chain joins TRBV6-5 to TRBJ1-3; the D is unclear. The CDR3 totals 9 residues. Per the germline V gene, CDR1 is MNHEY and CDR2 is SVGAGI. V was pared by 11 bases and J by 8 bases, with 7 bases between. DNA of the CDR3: TGTGCCCACGGTGACACCATATATTTT. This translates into CAHGDTIYF.

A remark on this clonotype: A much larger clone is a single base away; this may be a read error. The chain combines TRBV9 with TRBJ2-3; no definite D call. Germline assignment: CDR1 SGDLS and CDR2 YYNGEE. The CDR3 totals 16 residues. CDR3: CASSVGLMITTDTRYF. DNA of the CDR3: TGTGCCAGCAGCGTAGGCCTGATGATAACCACAGATACGCGGTATTTT.

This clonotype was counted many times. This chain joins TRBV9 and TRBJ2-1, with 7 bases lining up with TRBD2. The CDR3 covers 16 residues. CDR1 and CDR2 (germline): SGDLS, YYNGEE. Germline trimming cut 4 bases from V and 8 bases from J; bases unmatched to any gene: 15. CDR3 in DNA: TGTGCCAGCAGCCCGCCGGTCGGCGGGGGTTTAGATGAGCAGTTCTTC. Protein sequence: CASSPPVGGGLDEQFF. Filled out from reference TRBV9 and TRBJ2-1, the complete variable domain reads DSGVTQTPKHLITATGQRVTLRCSPRSGDLSVYWYQQSLDQGLQFLIQYYNGEERAKGNILERFSAQQFPDLHSELNLSSLELGDSALYFCASSPPVGGGLDEQFFGPGTRLTVL.

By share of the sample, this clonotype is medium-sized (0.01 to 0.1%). CDR3 sequence: CASSVGSSGSYEQFF. The CDR3 DNA sequence: TGTGCCAGCAGCGTAGGTTCTAGCGGGAGCTATGAGCAGTTCTTC. The J gene is TRBJ2-1, the V gene TRBV9; TRBD2 agrees at 10 bases. The germline V gene has CDR1 SGDLS and CDR2 YYNGEE. The CDR3 runs 15 residues. J lost 8 bases, V lost 0 bases, and 5 bases had no gene match.

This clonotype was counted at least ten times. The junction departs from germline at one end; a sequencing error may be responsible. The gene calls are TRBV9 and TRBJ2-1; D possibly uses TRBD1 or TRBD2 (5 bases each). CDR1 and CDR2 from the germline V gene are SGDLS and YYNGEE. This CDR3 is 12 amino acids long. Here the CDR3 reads CASTPGEGTLDF. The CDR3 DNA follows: TGTGCCAGCACCCCGGGTGAGGGGACGCTAGACTTC.

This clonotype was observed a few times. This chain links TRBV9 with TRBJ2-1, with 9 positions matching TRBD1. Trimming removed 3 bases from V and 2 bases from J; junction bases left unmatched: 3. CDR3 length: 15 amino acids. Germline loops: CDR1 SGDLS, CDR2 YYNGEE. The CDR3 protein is CASSGTGDPYNEQFF. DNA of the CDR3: TGTGCCAGCAGCGGGACAGGGGACCCCTACAATGAGCAGTTCTTC.

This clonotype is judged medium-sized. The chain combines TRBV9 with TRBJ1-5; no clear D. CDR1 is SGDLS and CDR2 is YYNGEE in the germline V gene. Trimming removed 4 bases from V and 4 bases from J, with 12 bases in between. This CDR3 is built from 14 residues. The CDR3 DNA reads TGTGCCAGCAGCCCACCGGGATATAATCAGCCCCAGCATTTT. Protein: CASSPPGYNQPQHF.

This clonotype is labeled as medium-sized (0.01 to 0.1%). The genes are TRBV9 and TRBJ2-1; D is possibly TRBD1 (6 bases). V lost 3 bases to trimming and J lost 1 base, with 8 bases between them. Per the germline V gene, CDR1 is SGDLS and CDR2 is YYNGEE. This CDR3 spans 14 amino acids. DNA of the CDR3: TGTGCCAGCAGCGGCGGACAGTCCTACAATGAGCAGTTCTTC. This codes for CASSGGQSYNEQFF.